A single sample is the source of the 9 T cell receptor beta chains below, sequenced in a study of CD8 T cells in ankylosing spondylitis. TCRdb re-called the 5' RACE reads with MiXCR, one entry per CDR3 protein. The sample shows about 36,000 distinct CDR3 sequences, more than 9.5% of them seen only once. The material sequenced was synovial fluid, either unsorted or a sorted T cell fraction (not recorded which). These receptors all stem from a male donor with ankylosing spondylitis.

By share of the sample, this clonotype is medium-sized. The chain carries TRBV27 and TRBJ1-5; no definite D call. The CDR3 is made up of 13 amino acids. The V gene lost 3 bases and the J gene lost 3 bases, with 6 bases spanning the gap. The germline CDR1 and CDR2 sequences are MNHEY and SMNVEV (reference sequence). The CDR3 is CASSFGPNQPQHF. CDR3 DNA sequence: TGTGCCAGCAGTTTCGGCCCCAATCAGCCCCAGCATTTT.

The table lists this clonotype with many counts. V gene TRBV3-1 combines with J gene TRBJ2-1; perhaps TRBD2 as D (5 bases). The CDR3 runs to 14 residues. The germline V gene encodes CDR1 LGHDT and CDR2 YNNKEL (reference sequence). CDR3 amino acids: CASGGRSSYNEQFF. DNA of the CDR3: TGTGCGAGCGGAGGCAGGAGCTCCTACAATGAGCAGTTCTTC.

The sample holds many counts of this clonotype. This chain uses TRBV19 with TRBJ2-3; unclear D gene. This CDR3 spans 15 amino acids. V was trimmed by 10 bases and J by 0 bases, leaving 17 bases between them. Germline V gene lookup returns CDR1 LNHDA and CDR2 SQIVND (reference sequence). CDR3 DNA sequence: TGTGCCACTCGCCTGGGCGTCAGTAGCACAGATACGCAGTATTTT. As protein: CATRLGVSSTDTQYF.

This clonotype has ten or more counts. The chain combines TRBV13 with TRBJ2-1; no clear D. V was cut by 0 bases and J by 4 bases, with 7 bases left in between. CDR1 is PRHDT, CDR2 FYEKMQ, per germline (reference sequence). The CDR3 totals 14 residues. CDR3 amino acids: CASSLGAQYNEQFF. The CDR3 DNA reads as TGTGCCAGCAGCTTAGGCGCCCAATACAATGAGCAGTTCTTC.

This clonotype was recorded many times. The chain joins TRBV19 to TRBJ2-3; D unclear. This CDR3 region has 17 residues. Germline V gene lookup returns CDR1 LNHDA and CDR2 SQIVND (reference sequence). V lost 6 bases, J lost 2 bases, and 21 bases lay in between. The CDR3 coding sequence is TGTGCCAGTAGATCCTTCTCGATGGAGAGTGCCACAGATACGCAGTATTTT. This encodes CASRSFSMESATDTQYF.

This clonotype showed up many times. The V call is TRBV18, the J call TRBJ1-1; 9 bases are shared with TRBD1. Germline CDR1 is KGHSH and CDR2 is LQKENI. This CDR3 comprises 15 residues. With V trimmed by 5 bases and J by 3 bases, 7 bases remained unmatched. The CDR3, as DNA: TGTGCCAGCTCATACCGGACAGGGGTGGACACTGAAGCTTTCTTT. As protein: CASSYRTGVDTEAFF. Together with reference TRBV18 and TRBJ1-1, the CDR3 gives the full variable domain: NAGVMQNPRHLVRRRGQEARLRCSPMKGHSHVYWYRQLPEEGLKFMVYLQKENIIDESGMPKERFSAEFPKEGPSILRIQQVVRGDSAAYFCASSYRTGVDTEAFFGQGTRLTVV.

This clonotype was seen ten or more times. The CDR3 bases are TGTGCCAGCAGCTTAGGTAACCATCGAGAGTTCTTC. This gives the protein CASSLGNHREFF. V usage is TRBV7-2 and J usage is TRBJ2-1; D call uncertain. Germline V gene data show CDR1 as SGHTA and CDR2 as FQGNSA. Trimming took 1 base from V and 14 from J, leaving 12 bases between them. This CDR3 spans 12 amino acids.

This clonotype was detected many times. The rearrangement joins TRBV6-5 to TRBJ2-7; D possibly corresponds to TRBD2 (6 bases). Germline V gene data show CDR1 as MNHEY and CDR2 as SVGAGI. V gave up 0 bases and J gave up 1 base, with 10 bases separating them. The CDR3 is 15 residues long. The CDR3 DNA is TGTGCCAGCAGTTACTCGTCCGGGGGATCCTACGAGCAGTACTTC. Translated: CASSYSSGGSYEQYF.

Points on this clonotype: A much larger clonotype is one base distant, so this may be a read error. Here the CDR3 DNA reads TGTGCCAACAGCTTGTGGACTAGCGGCCATCAAGAGACCCAGTACTTC. This translates into CANSLWTSGHQETQYF. The rearrangement uses TRBV7-3 and TRBJ2-5; 10 bases agree with TRBD2. The CDR3 is 16 residues long. Germline V lookup: CDR1 SGHTA, CDR2 FQGTGA.